The TCR beta chain described here comes from a study of blood T cells in healthy people across ages. Turning to the study itself: Template switching captured about one barcoded beta molecule per two T cells.

Alongside a J-beta primer mix, a sample-barcoded 5' primer served in a second PCR lasting roughly 6 to 11 cycles. With 12 random nucleotides, a template-switch adaptor tagged each individual cDNA molecule. TCRdb re-called the 5' RACE reads with MiXCR, one entry per CDR3 protein. The sample lists about 1.8 million distinct CDR3 sequences, around half occurring once. With regard to this clonotype: Its antigen is undetermined.

Per the germline V gene, CDR1 is SGHDT and CDR2 is YYEEEE. This CDR3 contains 13 residues. V lost 0 bases to trimming and J lost 7 bases, with 10 bases between them. Study outcomes and limitations: Roughly linearly, TCR beta diversity per million T cells fell as age increased.

Material: blood. J is TRBJ1-2 and V is TRBV5-6; no clear D. The origin of this receptor is a woman in her thirties or forties in good health. CDR3 protein: CASSLGNFCGYTF. The CDR3 bases are TGTGCCAGCAGCTTGGGTAATTTCTGTGGCTACACCTTC.